This entry lists 14 T cell receptor beta chains sequenced from one sample in a study of OX40 agonist ivuxolimab in advanced cancers. The method was immunoSEQ multiplex PCR; TCRdb's version includes in-frame clones alone and lacks a portion of them. The data hold some 68,000 clones, with over 75% observed a single time. Sequencing was performed on CD4+ or CD8+ T cells sorted from blood, taken in a trial of the OX40 agonist ivuxolimab. The source is an adult with an advanced solid tumor such as melanoma, head and neck, liver or kidney cancer.

This chain joins TRBV10-3 and TRBJ1-5, with D uncertain. Trimming cost V 10 bases and J 4 bases, with 11 bases left between them. CDR3 size: 12 residues. Germline values: CDR1 ENHRY, CDR2 SYGVKD. The CDR3 loop is CATAGSNQPQHF. CDR3 bases: TGTGCCACCGCGGGCAGTAATCAGCCCCAGCATTTT.

The rearrangement links TRBV11-3 to TRBJ1-1; no firm D call. Germline-derived CDR1 and CDR2 are SGHNT and YENEEA. Trimming left V 5 bases short and J 1 base short, with 8 bases between. This CDR3 is built from 13 residues. CDR3 amino acids: CASSQTGNTEAFF. The CDR3 region has the DNA TGTGCCAGCAGCCAGACGGGGAACACTGAAGCTTTCTTT. Based on the CDR3 plus reference TRBV11-3 and TRBJ1-1, the full variable domain is EAGVVQSPRYKIIEKKQPVAFWCNPISGHNTLYWYLQNLGQGPELLIRYENEEAVDDSQLPKDRFSAERLKGVDSTLKIQPAELGDSAVYLCASSQTGNTEAFFGQGTRLTVV.

This chain joins TRBV28 and TRBJ2-7; possible D gene TRBD1, 5 bases. Germline V CDR1 and CDR2: MDHEN, SYDVKM. The CDR3 consists of 14 residues. V lost 0 bases, J lost 6 bases, and 12 bases lay in between. The CDR3 coding sequence is TGTGCCAGCAGTTTATGGTCCAGGGCCTCCGAGCAGTACTTC. Translating gives CASSLWSRASEQYF. The full variable domain, rest sourced from reference TRBV28 and TRBJ2-7, is DVKVTQSSRYLVKRTGEKVFLECVQDMDHENMFWYRQDPGLGLRLIYFSYDVKMKEKGDIPEGYSVSREKKERFSLILESASTNQTSMYLCASSLWSRASEQYFGPGTRLTVT.

The chain combines TRBV4-1 with TRBJ2-5, with 9 bases that match TRBD1. CDR3 length: 16 residues. The germline CDR1 and CDR2 sequences are MGHRA and YSYEKL. With 1 base clipped from V and 5 bases from J, the junction kept 8 bases outside the gene matches. CDR3 in DNA: TGCGCCAGCAGCCAAGGGGACAGGGCATGGGGGGAGACCCAGTACTTC. It encodes CASSQGDRAWGETQYF.

The chain combines TRBV5-1 with TRBJ1-1, with D perhaps TRBD1 (6 bases). The CDR3 spans 14 residues. V was clipped by 3 bases and J by 4 bases, with 13 bases between them. Germline V gene data show CDR1 as SGHRS and CDR2 as YFSETQ. CDR3 in amino acids: CASSSWGPGTEAFF. CDR3 in DNA: TGCGCCAGCAGCTCATGGGGGCCGGGCACTGAAGCTTTCTTT. Using reference TRBV5-1 and TRBJ1-1 for the parts outside the CDR3, the full variable domain is KAGVTQTPRYLIKTRGQQVTLSCSPISGHRSVSWYQQTPGQGLQFLFEYFSETQRNKGNFPGRFSGRQFSNSRSEMNVSTLELGDSALYLCASSSWGPGTEAFFGQGTRLTVV.

In DNA, the CDR3 is TGTGCCAGCAGTGAAGGGGTTCTGACCTTGGGGTTCTTC. It codes for CASSEGVLTLGFF. The chain is built from TRBV2 and TRBJ2-1, with unresolved D. The V gene's germline CDR1 is SNHLY and CDR2 FYNNEI. Trimming took off 1 base at V and 15 bases at J, with 16 bases between the two ends. There are 13 residues in the CDR3.

This chain connects TRBV19 to TRBJ2-7; TRBD2 aligns across 7 bases. CDR1 and CDR2 (germline): LNHDA, SQIVND (reference sequence). This CDR3 region has 15 residues. The trim removed 8 bases at V and 3 bases at J, leaving 13 bases unmatched. This CDR3 reads CASSDPGLNLYEQYF. CDR3 in DNA: TGTGCCAGTTCAGATCCGGGACTAAACCTCTACGAGCAGTACTTC.

Concerning this clone: A read error may produce the germline difference seen at one junction end. The gene calls are TRBV4-1 and TRBJ2-2, with a tentative D call TRBD1 (5 bases). This CDR3 contains 14 residues. CDR1 and CDR2 from the germline V gene are MGHRA and YSYEKL. CDR3 in DNA: TGCGCCAGCAGACAAGTTGACAGTACCGGGGAGCTGTTTTTT. It specifies CASRQVDSTGELFF.

The chain has TRBV7-2 and TRBJ1-3, with TRBD1 as a possible D gene (5 bases). V was pared by 5 bases and J by 0 bases, with 11 bases between. CDR3 length: 15 amino acids. The germline gives CDR1 SGHTA, CDR2 FQGNSA. The CDR3 loop reads CASSRDPSSGNTIYF. In DNA, the CDR3 is TGTGCCAGCAGCCGGGACCCTAGCTCTGGAAACACCATATATTTT.

This clone was counted once. The chain employs TRBV18 and TRBJ2-7, with a tentative D call TRBD1 (6 bases). CDR3 length: 15 amino acids. Germline V lookup: CDR1 KGHSH, CDR2 LQKENI. V lost 5 bases and J lost 4, with 18 bases in between. This chain's CDR3 is CASSVTGTSFYEQYF. As DNA, the CDR3 is TGTGCCAGCTCAGTGACAGGAACCAGTTTTTACGAGCAGTACTTC.

This chain uses TRBV5-8 with TRBJ2-2, with D perhaps TRBD1 or TRBD2 (5 bases each). Germline V CDR1 and CDR2: SGHTS, YDEGEE. V dropped 4 bases and J dropped 4 bases, with 11 bases sitting between them. The CDR3 is made up of 14 amino acids. CDR3 nucleotide sequence: TGTGCCAGCAGCGTGGGGGATCGCACCGGGGAGCTGTTTTTT. Translated, it gives CASSVGDRTGELFF.

J is TRBJ2-5 and V is TRBV28, with 10 bases lining up with TRBD1. Germline-derived CDR1 and CDR2 are MDHEN and SYDVKM. V lost 5 bases and J lost 1; bases outside the gene matches: 4. There are 15 residues in the CDR3. DNA for the CDR3: TGTGCCAGCAGTGGGGGGACAGGGGTCCAAGAGACCCAGTACTTC. Protein: CASSGGTGVQETQYF.

The chain couples TRBV15 to TRBJ2-2; D is unresolved. V was cut by 4 bases and J by 7 bases, with 13 bases left in between. Germline assignment: CDR1 LNHNV and CDR2 YYDKDF (reference sequence). CDR3 length equals 14 residues. The CDR3, as DNA: TGTGCCACCAGCATTTCAAGGACGGGCGGGGAGCTGTTTTTT. Residues: CATSISRTGGELFF.

The rearrangement joins TRBV5-1 to TRBJ1-1; 9 bases are shared with TRBD1. Germline V CDR1 and CDR2: SGHRS, YFSETQ. The CDR3 extends over 15 amino acids. J lost 5 bases, V lost 3 bases, and 8 bases had no gene match. In nucleotides, the CDR3 is TGCGCCAGCAGCTCCGTGGGACAGGGAAAAACTGAAGCTTTCTTT. Translating it yields CASSSVGQGKTEAFF.